This T cell receptor (beta chain) was identified in a study of T-cell memory formation after mild COVID-19. Study results and caveats: Among clones contracting day 15 to 85, CD4/CD8 was balanced, whereas later expanders leaned CD4+. The main location of contracting CD4+ clones was CM and EM, and that of contracting CD8+ clones was EMRA.

Regarding this clonotype: Antigen: not known.

UMIs and sample barcodes were carried by the TCR alpha and TCR beta cDNA libraries that 5'RACE produced using constant-segment primers. TCRdb reanalysed the 5' RACE reads using MiXCR and keeps one entry per CDR3 protein. The profile shows about 560,000 distinct CDR3 sequences, 15% to 20% of them singletons. The CDR3 consists of 12 residues. Germline V CDR1 and CDR2: LNHDA, SQIVND (reference sequence). The V and J ends lost 5 bases and 5 bases respectively, with 9 bases between them. The gene calls are TRBV19 and TRBJ1-2; D remains ambiguous. The clonotype originates from an adult woman who had mild COVID-19 (a few samples of this study predate the infection). Cell type and time point are not known. Sequenced sample: PBMCs or a T cell subset sorted from them (not recorded which). The CDR3 reads CASSVTAYGYTF. CDR3 bases: TGTGCCAGTAGTGTTACAGCTTATGGCTACACCTTC.